This TCR beta chain was captured by sequencing in a study of blood T cell repertoires in COVID-19. Turning to the study itself: T cells, B-cell-depleted T cells, or PBMCs supplied cDNA or gDNA.

Here immunoSEQ multiplex PCR was the method, and the copy in TCRdb shows in-frame clones only, minus some. In the table there are about 220,000 clones, about 84% of which are singletons. The sequenced material came from peripheral blood. The source is a human donor in a cohort sampled during active COVID-19.

The CDR3 nucleotides read TGTGCCAGTAACGGGAACCGGTACCAAGAGACCCAGTACTTC. As protein: CASNGNRYQETQYF. This chain connects TRBV19 to TRBJ2-5, with D possibly being TRBD2 (5 bases). Deletions cut 7 bases from V and 0 bases from J, with 12 bases between. The CDR3 covers 14 residues. Germline loops: CDR1 LNHDA, CDR2 SQIVND (reference sequence).